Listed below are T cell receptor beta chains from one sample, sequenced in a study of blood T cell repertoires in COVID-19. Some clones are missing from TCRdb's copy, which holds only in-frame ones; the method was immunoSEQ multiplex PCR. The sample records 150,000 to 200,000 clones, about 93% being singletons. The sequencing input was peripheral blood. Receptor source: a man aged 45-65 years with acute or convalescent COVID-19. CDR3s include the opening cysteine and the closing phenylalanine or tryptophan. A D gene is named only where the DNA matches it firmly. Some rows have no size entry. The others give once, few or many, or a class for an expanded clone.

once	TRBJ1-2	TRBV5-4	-	TGTGCCAGCAGCTTGGACAGCAACCTCTATGGCTACACCTTC	CASSLDSNLYGYTF
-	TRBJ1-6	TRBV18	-	TGTGCCAGCTCACCACCATACAGGAATTCACCCCTCCACTTT	CASSPPYRNSPLHF
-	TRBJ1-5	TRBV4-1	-	TGCGCCAGCAGCCAAGAGACAGCCTCTAGCAATCAGCCCCAGCATTTT	CASSQETASSNQPQHF
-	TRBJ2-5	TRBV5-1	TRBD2	TGCGCCAGCAGCTTGGAAGTCGGGGGGGCCGTTGAGACCCAGTACTTC	CASSLEVGGAVETQYF
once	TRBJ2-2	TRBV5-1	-	TGCGCCAGCAGCTTGGGCCTGCGTTCCGGGGAGCTGTTTTTT	CASSLGLRSGELFF
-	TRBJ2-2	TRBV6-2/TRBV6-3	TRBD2	TGTGCCAGCAGCCGAATAGGGACAGGACTAGCGGGAGGCGATCGTGACACCGGGGAGCTGTTTTTT	CASSRIGTGLAGGDRDTGELFF
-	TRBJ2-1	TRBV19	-	TGTGCCAGTAGTCTGCCGGGATCCTACAATGAGCAGTTCTTC	CASSLPGSYNEQFF
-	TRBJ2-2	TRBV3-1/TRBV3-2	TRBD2	TGTGCCAGCAGCCAAGTTAGCGGGGGGAGCGGGGAGCTGTTTTTT	CASSQVSGGSGELFF
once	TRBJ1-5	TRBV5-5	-	TGTGCCAGCAGCTCACAGGGTAGCAATCAGCCCCAGCATTTT	CASSSQGSNQPQHF
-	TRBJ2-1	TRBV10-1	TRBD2	TGCGCCAGCAGTGAGTCCCTAGCGGGACGACATGTCCAGTTCTTC	CASSESLAGRHVQFF
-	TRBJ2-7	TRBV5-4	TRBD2	TGTGCCAGCAGCAAAACCCGAACTAGCGGGGTGGGGGAGCAGTACTTC	CASSKTRTSGVGEQYF
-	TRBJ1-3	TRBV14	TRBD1	TGTGCCAGCAGCCATTGGGTACAGGGGGCGCGTGGAAACACCATATATTTT	CASSHWVQGARGNTIYF
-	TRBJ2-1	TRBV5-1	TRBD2	TGCGCCAGCAGCTTGGAGACTAGCGCCTTCGATGAGCAGTTCTTC	CASSLETSAFDEQFF
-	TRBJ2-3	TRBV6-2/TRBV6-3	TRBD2	TGTGCCAGCAGTTACCCCCCAACGGGGGGGCCAGATACGCAGTATTTT	CASSYPPTGGPDTQYF
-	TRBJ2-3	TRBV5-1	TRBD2	TGCGCCAGCAGCTTCGAGGCGGGAGGGCCAGATACGCAGTATTTT	CASSFEAGGPDTQYF
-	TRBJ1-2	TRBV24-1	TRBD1	TGTGCCACCAGTGAAACGGGACAGGGGACGGGCTACACCTTC	CATSETGQGTGYTF
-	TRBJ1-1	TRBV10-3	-	TGTGCCATCAGACAGGCCGTGAACACTGAAGCTTTCTTT	CAIRQAVNTEAFF
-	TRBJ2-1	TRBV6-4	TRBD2	TGTGCCAGCAGTGTACTAGCGGGGAGCTACAATGAGCAGTTCTTC	CASSVLAGSYNEQFF
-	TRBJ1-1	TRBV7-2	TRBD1	TGTGCCAGCAGCCCAGGGGGCAGGGGCACTGAAGCTTTCTTT	CASSPGGRGTEAFF
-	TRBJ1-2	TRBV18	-	TGTGCCAGCTTACCACCCACGACGGGAGGTGGCTACACCTTC	CASLPPTTGGGYTF
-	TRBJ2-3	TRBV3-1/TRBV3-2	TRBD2	TGTGCCAGCAGCCAAAGAGCGGGGGGGGCAGATACGCAGTATTTT	CASSQRAGGADTQYF
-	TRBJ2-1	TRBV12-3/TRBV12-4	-	TGTGCCAGCAGTTTGAACAGGGTGGAAGGGCAGTTCTTC	CASSLNRVEGQFF
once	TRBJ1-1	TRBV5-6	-	TGTGCCAGCAGCCTCGCGGGCTCAGGTAGTGAAGCTTTCTTT	CASSLAGSGSEAFF
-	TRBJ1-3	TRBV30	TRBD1	TGTGCCTGGAGTGTACACAGGGGTTTCGGAAACACCATATATTTT	CAWSVHRGFGNTIYF
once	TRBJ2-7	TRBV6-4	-	TGTGCCAGCAGTGACCCGGACGGAGGGATCCACGAGCAGTACTTC	CASSDPDGGIHEQYF
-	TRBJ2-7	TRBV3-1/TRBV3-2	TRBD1	TGTGCCAGCAGCCGCCGGACAGGGGCCGAGCAGTACTTC	CASSRRTGAEQYF
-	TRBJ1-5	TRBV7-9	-	TGTGCCAGCAGCCCAGGACACATTAATCAGCCCCAGCATTTT	CASSPGHINQPQHF
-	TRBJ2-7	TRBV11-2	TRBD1	TGTGCCAGCAGGCCTCTTAAGGGACAGGGGGTCCTGGAGCAGTACTTC	CASRPLKGQGVLEQYF
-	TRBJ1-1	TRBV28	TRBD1	TGTGCCAGCAGTTTAGCTCCGAGGACAGGGGAAAGTCCTGAAGCTTTCTTT	CASSLAPRTGESPEAFF
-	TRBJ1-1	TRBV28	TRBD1	TGTGCCACCTTTACCGGGACAGGGCTTTCTTTCTTT	CATFTGTGLSFF
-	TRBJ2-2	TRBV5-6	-	TGTGCCAGCAGCTTGGGAGCCACCGGGGAGCTGTTTTTT	CASSLGATGELFF
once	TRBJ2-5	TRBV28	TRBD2	TGTGCCAGCAGTAGGGTTAGCGGGACACAAGAGACCCAGTACTTC	CASSRVSGTQETQYF
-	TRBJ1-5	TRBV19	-	TGTGCCAGTAGTCCCCGAGGGTTGTCCCTTTATAGCAATCAGCCCCAGCATTTT	CASSPRGLSLYSNQPQHF
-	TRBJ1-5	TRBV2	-	TGTGCCAGCAGTGGGCAGGGCCCCAATCAGCCCCAGCATTTT	CASSGQGPNQPQHF
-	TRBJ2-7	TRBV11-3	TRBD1	TGTGCCAGCAGCTTTACTGGGACAGGGAGCTACGAGCAGTACTTC	CASSFTGTGSYEQYF
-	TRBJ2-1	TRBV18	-	TGTGCCAGCTCACCACCGGCAGCCTACAATGAGCAGTTCTTC	CASSPPAAYNEQFF
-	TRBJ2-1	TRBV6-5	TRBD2	TGTGCCAGCAGTTTAAGGACTAGCGGGAAAAATGAGCAGTTCTTC	CASSLRTSGKNEQFF
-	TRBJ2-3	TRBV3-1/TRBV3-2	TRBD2	TGTGCCAGCAGCCAAGATCCGGCGGGGGGACCCACAGATACGCAGTATTTT	CASSQDPAGGPTDTQYF
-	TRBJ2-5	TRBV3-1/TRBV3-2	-	TGTGCCAGCAGCCACACGAGGGAGGCGCAAGAGACCCAGTACTTC	CASSHTREAQETQYF
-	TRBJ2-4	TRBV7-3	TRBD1	TGTGCCAGCAGCTTAGGGCCAGGGACAGGAGGGAACATTCAGTACTTC	CASSLGPGTGGNIQYF
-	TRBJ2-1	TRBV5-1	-	TGCGCCAGCAGCGTAGTGGGCAGCTCCTACAATGAGCAGTTCTTC	CASSVVGSSYNEQFF
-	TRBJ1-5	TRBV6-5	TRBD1	TGTGCCAGCAGTTACTCGATACAGGGGTCCCAGCATTTT	CASSYSIQGSQHF